Following are 8 T cell receptor beta chains from one sample sequenced in a study of cytotoxic CD8 clonotypes in ibrutinib-treated CLL. TCRdb's copy holds only in-frame clones and misses some; the assay was immunoSEQ multiplex PCR. Here the sample spans around 77,000 clones, approximately 80% being singletons. Source: PBMCs, taken at disease progression, from a patient treated with ibrutinib. These receptors were collected from a human donor with chronic lymphocytic leukemia.

V usage is TRBV4-2 and J usage is TRBJ1-1, with D perhaps matching TRBD1 (5 bases). This CDR3 is 15 amino acids long. V lost 1 base, J lost 4 bases, and 13 bases lay in between. Germline assignment: CDR1 LGHNA and CDR2 YNFKEQ. In DNA form, the CDR3 reads TGTGCCAGCAGCCAAGGTGGGCAGGGCTTCACTGAAGCTTTCTTT. It specifies CASSQGGQGFTEAFF.

The chain carries TRBV10-2 and TRBJ2-7; TRBD2 agrees at 11 bases. CDR3 length equals 13 residues. The V segment lost 4 bases and the J segment 5 bases; nucleotides outside the gene matches: 1. The germline gives CDR1 WSHSY, CDR2 SAAADI. The DNA for the CDR3 is TGCGCCAGCAGTGTTAGCGGGGGGGACGAGCAGTACTTC. This codes for CASSVSGGDEQYF.

The V gene is TRBV4-1, the J gene TRBJ1-5; 7 positions agree with TRBD1. Germline values: CDR1 MGHRA, CDR2 YSYEKL. V shed 4 bases, J shed 4 bases, and the junction held 7 bases outside the gene matches. The length of the CDR3 is 15 residues. The CDR3 sequence is CASSPTGQWNQPQHF. As DNA, the CDR3 is TGCGCCAGCAGCCCCACGGGACAGTGGAATCAGCCCCAGCATTTT.

The chain has TRBV2 and TRBJ1-2, with a possible D match to TRBD1 (5 bases). Trimming cost V 6 bases and J 1 base, with 15 bases left between them. From germline, CDR1 is SNHLY and CDR2 FYNNEI. CDR3 length: 15 amino acids. The CDR3 region is CASSVGPRSNYGYTF. The CDR3, as DNA: TGTGCCAGCAGCGTGGGACCGCGAAGTAACTATGGCTACACCTTC.

This clone was recorded once. The rearrangement joins TRBV6-6 to TRBJ2-5; D is unresolved. The V and J ends lost 6 bases and 3 bases respectively, with 17 bases between them. Germline CDR1 and CDR2: MNHNY and SVGAGI (reference sequence). The CDR3 consists of 15 residues. The CDR3 nucleotides are TGTGCCAGCAGCCCTCCCCAGCGAGCCAAAGAGACCCAGTACTTC. Translated: CASSPPQRAKETQYF.

This clone was recorded once. The chain is built from TRBV27 and TRBJ2-2, with unresolved D. Per germline, CDR1 MNHEY and CDR2 SMNVEV (reference sequence). With 6 bases removed from V and 0 bases from J, the gap between germline ends came to 14 bases. This CDR3 is built from 16 residues. CDR3 nucleotides: TGTGCCAGCAGGAGGTTAGGGTTAGCGAACACCGGGGAGCTGTTTTTT. Its translation is CASRRLGLANTGELFF.

This clone was picked up a small number of times. The chain couples TRBV4-2 to TRBJ1-3; no clear D gene. Trimming took off 4 bases at V and 4 bases at J, with 14 bases between the two ends. The CDR3 is 15 residues long. Germline V gives CDR1 LGHNA, CDR2 YNFKEQ. The CDR3 spells CASSPPDSSGNTIYF. The CDR3 DNA is TGTGCCAGCAGCCCCCCCGACTCATCCGGAAACACCATATATTTT.

This chain links TRBV5-4 with TRBJ2-3; D may correspond to TRBD1 or TRBD2 (5 bases each). V lost 4 bases and J 5 bases, leaving 11 bases between the germline ends. The CDR3 length is 13 residues. Germline V CDR1 and CDR2: SGHNT, YYREEE (reference sequence). In nucleotides, the CDR3 is TGTGCCAGCAGCGGGACGAGTTTAGATACGCAGTATTTT. Translating it yields CASSGTSLDTQYF.